This T cell receptor (beta chain) was sequenced for a study of blood T cells in healthy people across ages. Broader study findings: Fewer expanded clones and more diversity marked long-lived versus aged donors.

Note on this clonotype: What it binds is unknown.

Primers used in a second PCR of roughly 6 to 12 cycles were a sample-barcoded 5' primer and a J-beta primer mix. One entry per CDR3 protein, called by TCRdb with MiXCR from the 5' RACE reads. Here the sample spans over 1,500,000 distinct CDR3 sequences, 35% to 50% being singletons. V gave up 6 bases and J gave up 5 bases; unmatched junction bases: 10. This CDR3 comprises 14 residues. Per the germline V gene, CDR1 is DFQATT and CDR2 is SNEGSKA (reference sequence). Sequencing was carried out using blood. V and J are TRBV20-1 and TRBJ2-1; 7 bases align to TRBD2. The sequence came from a human donor in good health. The CDR3: CSAVRTSNDNEQFF. The CDR3 nucleotides read TGCAGTGCAGTAAGGACTAGTAATGACAATGAGCAGTTCTTC.